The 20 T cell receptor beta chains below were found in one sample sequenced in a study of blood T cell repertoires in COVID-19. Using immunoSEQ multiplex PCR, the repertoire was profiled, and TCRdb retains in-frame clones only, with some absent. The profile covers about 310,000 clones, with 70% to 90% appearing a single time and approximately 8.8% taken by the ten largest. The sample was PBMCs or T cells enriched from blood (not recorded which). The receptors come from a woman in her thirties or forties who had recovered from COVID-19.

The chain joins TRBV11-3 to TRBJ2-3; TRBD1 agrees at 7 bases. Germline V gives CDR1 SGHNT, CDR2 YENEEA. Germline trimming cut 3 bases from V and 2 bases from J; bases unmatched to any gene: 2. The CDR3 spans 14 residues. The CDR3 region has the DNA TGTGCCAGCAGCTTTACAGGGGTCACAGATACGCAGTATTTT. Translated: CASSFTGVTDTQYF.

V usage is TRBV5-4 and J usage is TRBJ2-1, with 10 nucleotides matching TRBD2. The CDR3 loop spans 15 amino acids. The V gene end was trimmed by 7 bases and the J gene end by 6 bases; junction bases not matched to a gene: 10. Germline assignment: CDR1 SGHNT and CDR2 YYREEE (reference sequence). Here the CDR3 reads CASSKTSGLTNEQFF. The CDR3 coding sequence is TGTGCCAGCTCTAAGACTAGCGGGTTAACCAATGAGCAGTTCTTC. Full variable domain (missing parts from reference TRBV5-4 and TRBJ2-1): ETGVTQSPTHLIKTRGQQVTLRCSSQSGHNTVSWYQQALGQGPQFIFQYYREEENGRGNFPPRFSGLQFPNYSSELNVNALELDDSALYLCASSKTSGLTNEQFFGPGTRLTVL.

The CDR3 DNA is TGCAGCGCCGGGCAGGGGTTGAACACTGAAGCTTTCTTT. The encoded protein is CSAGQGLNTEAFF. The chain joins TRBV29-1 to TRBJ1-1; possible D gene TRBD1, 6 bases. V lost 7 bases and J 0 bases, leaving 12 bases between the germline ends. The CDR3 is made up of 13 amino acids. Germline V CDR1 and CDR2: SQVTM, ANQGSEA.

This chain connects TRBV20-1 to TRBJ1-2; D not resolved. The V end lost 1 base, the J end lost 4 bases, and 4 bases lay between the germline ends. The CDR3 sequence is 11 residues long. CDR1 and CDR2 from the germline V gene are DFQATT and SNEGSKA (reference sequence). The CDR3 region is CSARAGYGYTF. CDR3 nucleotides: TGCAGTGCTAGAGCCGGCTATGGCTACACCTTC.

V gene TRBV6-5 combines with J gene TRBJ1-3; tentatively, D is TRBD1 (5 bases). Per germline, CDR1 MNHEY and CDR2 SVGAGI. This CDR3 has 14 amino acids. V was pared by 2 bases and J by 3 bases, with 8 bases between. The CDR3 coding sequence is TGTGCCAGCAGTTACGGGGCAGGTGGAAACACCATATATTTT. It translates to CASSYGAGGNTIYF.

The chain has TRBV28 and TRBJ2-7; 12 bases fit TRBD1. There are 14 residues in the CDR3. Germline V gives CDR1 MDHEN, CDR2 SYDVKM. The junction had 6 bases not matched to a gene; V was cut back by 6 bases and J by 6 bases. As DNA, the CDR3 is TGTGCCAGCAGGGGACAGGGGGCGCAAAGCGAGCAGTACTTC. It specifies CASRGQGAQSEQYF.

The CDR3 loop reads CASSYRLDRESYGYTF. The CDR3 region has the DNA TGTGCCAGCAGCTATAGGTTGGACAGGGAGAGCTACGGCTACACCTTC. The J gene is TRBJ1-2, the V gene TRBV7-9; TRBD1 matches 8 bases. The CDR3 has 16 residues. The germline gives CDR1 SEHNR, CDR2 FQNEAQ (reference sequence). V lost 4 bases to trimming and J lost 8 bases; unmatched junction nucleotides: 15. The variable domain in full, completed from reference TRBV7-9 and TRBJ1-2, reads DTGVSQNPRHKITKRGQNVTFRCDPISEHNRLYWYRQTLGQGPEFLTYFQNEAQLEKSRLLSDRFSAERPKGSFSTLEIQRTEQGDSAMYLCASSYRLDRESYGYTFGSGTRLTVV.

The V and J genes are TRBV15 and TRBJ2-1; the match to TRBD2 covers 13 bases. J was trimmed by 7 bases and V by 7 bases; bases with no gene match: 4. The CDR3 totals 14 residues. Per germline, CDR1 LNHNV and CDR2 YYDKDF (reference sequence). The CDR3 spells CATTRTSGRNEQFF. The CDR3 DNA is TGTGCCACCACCCGGACTAGCGGGAGAAATGAGCAGTTCTTC.

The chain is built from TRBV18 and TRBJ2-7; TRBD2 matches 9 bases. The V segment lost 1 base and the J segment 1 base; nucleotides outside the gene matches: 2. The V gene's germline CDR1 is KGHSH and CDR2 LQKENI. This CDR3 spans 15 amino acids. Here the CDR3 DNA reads TGTGCCAGCTCACCACAGCGGGAGGTTTCCTACGAGCAGTACTTC. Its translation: CASSPQREVSYEQYF.

In DNA form, the CDR3 reads TGTGCCAGCAGCCTCCGGGGGAGCGGGAGGGAAACGAGCACAGATACGCAGTATTTT. Translating gives CASSLRGSGRETSTDTQYF. The chain employs TRBV9 and TRBJ2-3, with 10 bases lining up with TRBD2. Germline CDR1 reads SGDLS; CDR2 reads YYNGEE. The CDR3 has 19 amino acids. J lost 0 bases, V lost 4 bases, and 14 bases had no gene match.

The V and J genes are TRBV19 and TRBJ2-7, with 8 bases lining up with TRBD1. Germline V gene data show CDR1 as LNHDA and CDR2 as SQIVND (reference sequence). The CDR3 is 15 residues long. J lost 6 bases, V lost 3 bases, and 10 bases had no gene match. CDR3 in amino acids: CASSIIGQGLSEQYF. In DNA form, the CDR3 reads TGTGCCAGTAGTATTATCGGACAGGGTCTGAGCGAGCAGTACTTC.

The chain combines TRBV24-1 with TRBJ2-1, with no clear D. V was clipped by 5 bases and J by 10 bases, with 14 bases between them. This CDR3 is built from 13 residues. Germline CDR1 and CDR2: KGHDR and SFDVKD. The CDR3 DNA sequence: TGTGCCACCAGTGCTAGAATAGGAGTGGAGCAGTTCTTC. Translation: CATSARIGVEQFF.

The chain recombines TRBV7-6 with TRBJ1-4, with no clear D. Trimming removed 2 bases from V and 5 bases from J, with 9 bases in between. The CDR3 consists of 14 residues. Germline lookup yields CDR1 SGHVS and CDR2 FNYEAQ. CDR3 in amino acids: CASSLNRLNEKLFF. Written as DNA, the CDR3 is TGTGCCAGCAGCTTAAACAGATTAAATGAAAAACTGTTTTTT. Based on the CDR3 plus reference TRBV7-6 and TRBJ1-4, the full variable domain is GAGVSQSPRYKVTKRGQDVALRCDPISGHVSLYWYRQALGQGPEFLTYFNYEAQQDKSGLPNDRFSAERPEGSISTLTIQRTEQRDSAMYRCASSLNRLNEKLFFGSGTQLSVL.

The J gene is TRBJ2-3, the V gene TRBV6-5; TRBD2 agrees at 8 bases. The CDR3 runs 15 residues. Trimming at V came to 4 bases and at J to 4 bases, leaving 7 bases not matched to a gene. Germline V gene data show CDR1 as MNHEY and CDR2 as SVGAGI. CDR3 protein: CASSLTAGGPDTQYF. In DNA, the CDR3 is TGTGCCAGCAGTTTAACGGCGGGGGGCCCAGATACGCAGTATTTT.

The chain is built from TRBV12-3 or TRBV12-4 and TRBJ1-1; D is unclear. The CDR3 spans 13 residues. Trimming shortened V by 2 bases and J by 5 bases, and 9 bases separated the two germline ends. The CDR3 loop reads CASSLTWRTEAFF. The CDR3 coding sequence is TGTGCCAGCAGTTTAACGTGGCGGACTGAAGCTTTCTTT.

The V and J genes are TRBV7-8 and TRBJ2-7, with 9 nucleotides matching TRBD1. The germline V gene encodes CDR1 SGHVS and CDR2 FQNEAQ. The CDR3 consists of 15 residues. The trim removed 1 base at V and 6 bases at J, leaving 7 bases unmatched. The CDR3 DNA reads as TGTGCCAGCAGCTTAGATGGGACAGGGTGGGGCGAGCAGTACTTC. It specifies CASSLDGTGWGEQYF.

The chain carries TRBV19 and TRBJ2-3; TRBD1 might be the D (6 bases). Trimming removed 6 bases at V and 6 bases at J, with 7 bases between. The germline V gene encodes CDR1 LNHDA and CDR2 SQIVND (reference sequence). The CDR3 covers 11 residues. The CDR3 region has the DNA TGTGCCAGTAGCCAGGGGGATACGCAGTATTTT. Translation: CASSQGDTQYF.

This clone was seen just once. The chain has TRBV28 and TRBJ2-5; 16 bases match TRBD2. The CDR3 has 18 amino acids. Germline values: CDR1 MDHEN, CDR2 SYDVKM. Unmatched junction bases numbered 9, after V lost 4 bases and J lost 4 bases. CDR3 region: CASSSPGTSGGARETQYF. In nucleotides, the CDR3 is TGTGCCAGCAGTTCCCCCGGGACTAGCGGGGGGGCGAGAGAGACCCAGTACTTC.

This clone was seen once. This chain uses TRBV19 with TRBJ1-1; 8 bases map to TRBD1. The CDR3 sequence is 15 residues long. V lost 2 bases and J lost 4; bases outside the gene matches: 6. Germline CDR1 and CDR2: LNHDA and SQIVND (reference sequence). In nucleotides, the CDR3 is TGTGCCAGTAGTATACAGGGGGCCCTGGGCACTGAAGCTTTCTTT. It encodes CASSIQGALGTEAFF.

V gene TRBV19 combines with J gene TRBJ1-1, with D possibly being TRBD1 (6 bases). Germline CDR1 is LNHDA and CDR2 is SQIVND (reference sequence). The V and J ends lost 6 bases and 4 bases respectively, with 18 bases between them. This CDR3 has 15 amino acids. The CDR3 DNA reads TGTGCCAGTAGAGGGGGTGACCTCAGGGCCACTGAAGCTTTCTTT. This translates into CASRGGDLRATEAFF.